This T cell receptor (beta chain) was recovered during a study of OX40 agonist ivuxolimab in advanced cancers. Concerning the study at large: The costimulatory receptor OX40 (CD134) was targeted by ivuxolimab, a fully human IgG2 agonistic monoclonal antibody. Intravenous ivuxolimab was administered to patients every 2 weeks at six dose levels: 0.01, 0.1, 0.3, 1.5, 3 and 10 mg/kg. Among the roughly 50 dose-escalation patients, approximately 20 had hepatocellular carcinoma, 15 or so melanoma, 9 renal cell carcinoma and 9 head and neck cancer. In the dose-escalation cohort, 82.7% of patients were male, and the mean age was around 60 years, with a range of about 20 to 79. Prior anti-PD-1, anti-PD-L1 or anti-CTLA-4 therapy was permitted, and checkpoint inhibitors had been received by about 37% of dose-escalation patients. Partial responses were achieved by three dose-escalation patients, of whom one had hepatocellular carcinoma and two had cutaneous melanoma. The point of sequencing TCRbeta in the periphery was to test whether ivuxolimab changed TCR sequence diversity and drove clonal T-cell expansion. The paper reports the monotherapy dose-escalation portion (N of about 47 patients) of the phase I ivuxolimab trial.

Broader findings and caveats from the paper: In the 0.1-3.0 mg/kg groups, partial responders had among the lowest normalized peripheral clonal expansion, particularly in CD8+ T cells. On average, CD8+ T cells showed more expanded clones than CD4+ T cells after ivuxolimab. At doses of 0.1 to 3.0 mg/kg, clonal expansion of both CD4+ and CD8+ T cells in blood was seen between baseline and week 6. Antigen specificity was not determined for the clonally expanded peripheral T cells. Low levels of normalized T-cell clonal expansion were also shown by some nonresponding patients.

From the germline V gene, CDR1 is MGHRA and CDR2 is YSYEKL. Trimming takes 0 bases from V and 8 bases from J, and the germline ends sit 11 bases apart. The CDR3 runs 15 amino acids, cysteine and phenylalanine included. Only the CDR3 part of the read is kept: 45 bases, read in frame from the first base. Patients with autoimmune disease history or receiving systemic immunosuppression were excluded from the trial. In every dose cohort, peripheral blood was drawn for TCR sequencing at baseline, cycle 4 day 1, and cycle 7 day 1. The samples were taken from a phase I, first-in-human, multicenter, open-label dose-escalation trial of ivuxolimab. Adults with locally advanced or metastatic head and neck squamous cell, hepatocellular, melanoma or renal cell carcinoma were enrolled in the trial. CD4+ and CD8+ T cells were sorted separately from peripheral blood before TCR sequencing. Genomic DNA was isolated from the sorted cells so that the TCRbeta CDR3 region could be sequenced. TCRbeta CDR3 regions were sequenced using the immunoSEQ Assay. This immuneACCESS table, as held by TCRdb, lists in-frame sequences with V and J called but not all clones. Of the missing ones, under half trace to an unresolved V gene in checked studies; the others have no known cause. This sample is represented by roughly 59,000 clones; approximately 92% of them were singletons. The ten largest clones take up around an eighth of the sample.

This clone was picked up a small number of times. Its antigen has not been determined. No much larger clone exists at a distance of one base, and base qualities are not known. Sequences were derived from CD4+ or CD8+ T cells sorted from blood, sampled in a trial of the OX40 agonist ivuxolimab. The rearrangement joined TRBV4-1 to TRBJ1-6; the D gene is perhaps TRBD1, from 6 matching bases. The TCR was taken from an adult with an advanced solid tumor such as melanoma, head and neck, liver or kidney cancer. The CDR3 region has the sequence CASSQDSAGDSPLHF. In nucleotide form, the sequence is TGCGCCAGCAGCCAAGATAGCGCAGGGGATTCACCCCTCCACTTT.